This TCR beta chain was documented in a study of blood T cell repertoires in COVID-19 (TCRdb year 2020). Notes on the research overall: Collaborator samples came from the United States, Italy and Spain and covered acute and convalescent phases of COVID-19. The samples were drawn from two sources: the first 160 participants of the ongoing ImmuneRACE study, and approximately 1,300 subjects contributed by 6 global collaborators. The material from the prospective study consisted of cDNA or gDNA derived from T cells, B-cell-depleted T cells, or PBMCs. A de-identified subject ID, COVID-19 status, age in years and sex were almost always included in the sample metadata. Deeply sampled blood TCRbeta repertoires from subjects exposed to, actively infected with, or recovered from COVID-19 were included in the dataset. The repertoires were released in a freely available public database intended as a resource for research on the immune response to SARS-CoV-2. Where available, HLA class I and class II types were taken from metadata supplied by the sample provider and were not determined by assay-based typing.

This clone was counted once. Its antigen target is currently unknown. Within one base of it there is no much larger clone, and no base qualities were kept. The paper as a whole reports these results and caveats: How much clinical and demographic metadata was included differed by source and by participant, and the metadata was provided uncurated.

According to the germline V gene, CDR1 reads MNHEY and CDR2 reads SVGEGT. V is trimmed back by 7 bases and J by 5 bases, and the junction contains 12 bases that no gene match accounts for. Reading from cysteine to phenylalanine, the CDR3 counts 16 amino acids. Left in the record is the CDR3 DNA by itself, 48 bases read in frame from the first base. Whole blood was collected in K2EDTA tubes by collaborating institutions according to the institutions' own protocols. Collaborator samples were shipped for TCRbeta analysis as frozen whole blood, isolated PBMCs, or DNA extracted from either sample type. TCRbeta CDR3 regions were amplified from genomic DNA by means of the immunoSEQ Assay, a bias-controlled multiplex PCR. Per the authors' processing: The number of nucleated cells in each sample was estimated by amplification of reference gene primers within the assay. Sequence reads were collapsed and filtered to measure the absolute abundance of every unique TCRbeta CDR3 rearrangement. For each sample, productive Simpson clonality was calculated by taking the square root of Simpson's diversity index across productive rearrangements. In its TCRdb copy, this immuneACCESS table keeps in-frame sequences only and misses some clones. Where compared with another copy, unresolved V genes explain less than half of these, and the others have no known cause. For V, J and clone size, that table is used; D and trimming come from the DNA. The sample includes roughly 380,000 clones, with approximately 81% observed a single time. Jointly, the top ten make up around 3.4% of the sample.

The receptor comes from a woman in her late teens or twenties with acute or convalescent COVID-19. The chain employs TRBV6-2 or TRBV6-3 and TRBJ2-5, and 11 junctional nucleotides match TRBD2. Sequencing used peripheral blood. The DNA sequence is as follows: TGTGCCAGCAACCCCGGAACTAGCGGGAGAAAGGAGACCCAGTACTTC. It encodes CASNPGTSGRKETQYF.